This T cell receptor beta chain was sequenced in a study of T cells in localized non-small cell lung cancer. Study-level results: Within adjacent lung there appeared a median approximately 60 of the top 100 tumor clones. Heterogeneity is still possible, as just one tumor region was sequenced. In uninvolved adjacent lung, T cell clonality reached its highest value, exceeding tumor.

For this clone: Antigen unknown.

The CDR3 has 14 amino acids. CDR1 LNHDA and CDR2 SQIVND come from the germline V gene (reference sequence). V shed 3 bases and J shed 1 base, with 9 bases lying between them. TCRdb's table, derived via immunoSEQ multiplex PCR, lists solely in-frame clones and lacks some. The table shows 15,000 to 20,000 clones, with about 83% occurring only once. The chain combines TRBV19 with TRBJ1-1, with unresolved D. This TCR came from a male donor at least 60 years old with stage III lung adenocarcinoma. The sample in question was peripheral blood, obtained before any cancer treatment. CDR3 loop: CASSMWAENTEAFF. Written as DNA, the CDR3 is TGTGCCAGTAGTATGTGGGCGGAGAACACTGAAGCTTTCTTT. The full variable domain, its missing parts supplied by reference TRBV19 and TRBJ1-1, is DGGITQSPKYLFRKEGQNVTLSCEQNLNHDAMYWYRQDPGQGLRLIYYSQIVNDFQKGDIAEGYSVSREKKESFPLTVTSAQKNPTAFYLCASSMWAENTEAFFGQGTRLTVV.